The 25 T cell receptor beta chains below were found in one sample sequenced in a study of T cells in Graves' hyperthyroidism and ophthalmopathy. Researchers took RNA transcripts and amplified the TCR beta CDR3 regions from them. A set of HTBI primers served as the primers for a first-round RT-PCR of the TCR CDR3. TCRdb called the multiplex PCR reads again in MiXCR, with one record for every CDR3 protein. The data contain about 610,000 distinct CDR3 sequences, 35% to 55% of them singletons. Sequencing input: peripheral blood or thyroid tissue (not recorded which). The source of these receptors is a woman aged 18 to 35 with Graves' hyperthyroidism.

A word on this clonotype: This may arise from a read error, as a much more abundant clone is one base away. The chain uses TRBV5-1 and TRBJ2-7; D unclear. The CDR3 length is 12 residues. V was trimmed by 9 bases and J by 5 bases, leaving 15 bases between them. Looked up from germline, CDR1 is SGHRS and CDR2 is YFSETQ. CDR3 DNA sequence: TGCGCCAACAACTTGAATCGGGACGAGCAGTACTTC. It yields the protein CANNLNRDEQYF.

The genes are TRBV20-1 and TRBJ1-1; 9 bases are shared with TRBD2. The DNA end lines up better with TRBJ2-1; the J call may be wrong. Germline values: CDR1 DFQATT, CDR2 SNEGSKA (reference sequence). This CDR3 contains 14 residues. The CDR3 spells CSARGLAGINEQFF. The DNA for the CDR3 is TGCAGTGCTAGAGGCCTAGCGGGAATCAATGAGCAGTTCTTC.

On this clonotype: A read error may be the cause here, since a much bigger clone is one base away. The chain recombines TRBV13 with TRBJ2-7; D might be TRBD1 (5 bases). The CDR3 contains 16 residues. CDR1 and CDR2 from the germline V gene are PRHDT and FYEKMQ (reference sequence). V lost 5 bases and J 2 bases, leaving 19 bases between the germline ends. The CDR3 loop reads CASSQASTGEAYEQYF. The CDR3 coding sequence is TGTGCCAGCAGCCAGGCGTCAACAGGTGAGGCCTACGAGCAGTACTTC.

As concerns this clonotype: Possible read error: a much larger clone is one base away. V is TRBV5-4 and J is TRBJ2-2, with D maybe TRBD1 (6 bases). With 1 base removed from V and 4 bases from J, the gap between germline ends came to 8 bases. CDR1 is SGHNT, CDR2 YYREEE, per germline (reference sequence). The CDR3 totals 14 residues. CDR3 in DNA: TGTGCCAGCAGCTTGTCGACAGGCACCGGGGAGCTGTTTTTT. Amino acids: CASSLSTGTGELFF.

There are a few counts of this clonotype. The chain employs TRBV7-2 and TRBJ2-7; 7 bases align to TRBD2. This CDR3 region has 14 residues. Germline CDR1 is SGHTA and CDR2 is FQGNSA. Unmatched junction bases numbered 7, after V lost 1 base and J lost 7 bases. CDR3 sequence reads: CASSLGRGWNEQYF. CDR3 sequence (DNA): TGTGCCAGCAGCTTAGGGCGGGGGTGGAATGAGCAGTACTTC.

The sample holds many counts of this clonotype. V gene TRBV10-3 combines with J gene TRBJ2-5; D remains unclear. The CDR3 extends over 12 amino acids. Looked up from germline, CDR1 is ENHRY and CDR2 is SYGVKD. Between the trimmed V and J ends, which lost 3 bases and 3 bases, there was a span of 5 bases. Written as DNA, the CDR3 is TGTGCCATCAGTGACAGCAAAGAGACCCAGTACTTC. Translating gives CAISDSKETQYF.

The chain is built from TRBV29-1 and TRBJ2-2; D is perhaps TRBD1 (7 bases). Per the germline V gene, CDR1 is SQVTM and CDR2 is ANQGSEA. V was clipped by 6 bases and J by 6 bases, with 26 bases between them. The CDR3 is made up of 17 amino acids. This CDR3 is CSVEGTVGDGLAGELFF. The CDR3 coding sequence is TGCAGCGTGGAGGGGACAGTAGGGGATGGATTGGCCGGGGAGCTGTTTTTT.

The genes are TRBV7-2 and TRBJ1-2; 10 bases line up with TRBD1. V lost 2 bases to trimming and J lost 8 bases; unmatched junction nucleotides: 8. This CDR3 region has 15 residues. CDR1 is SGHTA and CDR2 is FQGNSA in the germline V gene. The CDR3, as DNA: TGTGCCAGCAGCTTAACCCCGACAGGGGGCGGCGGCTACACCTTC. Protein: CASSLTPTGGGGYTF.

This clonotype is a singleton in its sample. A junction boundary mismatches the germline segment, possibly from a read error. This sequence joins TRBV10-2 and TRBJ2-1; D possibly matches TRBD1 or TRBD2 (5 bases each). The CDR3 spans 10 residues. Germline loops: CDR1 WSHSY, CDR2 SAAADI. This CDR3 is CASSQGEQSF. As DNA, the CDR3 is TGCGCCAGCAGTCAGGGAGAGCAGTCCTTC.

This clonotype was picked up a small number of times. This chain joins TRBV20-1 and TRBJ2-5; D is possibly TRBD1 (6 bases). The V gene lost 0 bases and the J gene lost 5 bases, with 19 bases spanning the gap. Germline V gene data show CDR1 as DFQATT and CDR2 as SNEGSKA (reference sequence). The CDR3 is 16 amino acids. The CDR3 DNA follows: TGCAGTGCTAGAGATCAGAGTCCCGGACAGTTGGAGACCCAGTACTTC. This codes for CSARDQSPGQLETQYF.

This clonotype was seen at least ten times. The CDR3 DNA reads TGTGCCAGCAGAAGAATGGGGACAGGTAACGGCTACACCTTC. Protein sequence: CASRRMGTGNGYTF. The chain links TRBV3-1 to TRBJ1-2; TRBD1 agrees at 8 bases. This CDR3 has 14 amino acids. J was trimmed by 8 bases and V by 6 bases; bases with no gene match: 11. Germline lookup yields CDR1 LGHDT and CDR2 YNNKEL (reference sequence). The entire variable domain, with the rest obtained from reference TRBV3-1 and TRBJ1-2, is as follows: DTAVSQTPKYLVTQMGNDKSIKCEQNLGHDTMYWYKQDSKKFLKIMFSYNNKELIINETVPNRFSPKSPDKAHLNLHINSLELGDSAVYFCASRRMGTGNGYTFGSGTRLTVV.

This clonotype was detected only a few times. For the CDR3, the DNA is TGTGCCAGCATACTGGACAGGGGGCAGAAAGCTTTCTTT. Translated: CASILDRGQKAFF. V gene TRBV12-3 or TRBV12-4 combines with J gene TRBJ1-1, with 11 bases matching TRBD1. CDR3 length equals 13 residues. Trimming removed 7 bases from V and 9 bases from J; junction bases left unmatched: 7.

Turning to this clonotype: A read error is possible here, since a much larger clone lies one base away. The chain joins TRBV7-9 to TRBJ1-4, with 7 nucleotides matching TRBD1. Germline V CDR1 and CDR2: SEHNR, FQNEAQ (reference sequence). This CDR3 contains 15 residues. CDR3 DNA: TGTGCCAACAGCCCACGGGACAGTAATGAGGGGGAACTGTTTTTT. This codes for CANSPRDSNEGELFF.

The V call is TRBV29-1, the J call TRBJ2-7; 7 bases are shared with TRBD1. V gave up 7 bases and J gave up 7 bases; unmatched junction bases: 13. In germline, CDR1 is SQVTM, CDR2 ANQGSEA. This CDR3 region has 13 residues. CDR3 nucleotides: TGCAGCGGACAAGGGACAGCCTACAATGAGCAGTACTTC. Translation gives CSGQGTAYNEQYF.

This clonotype has more than one count but fewer than ten. The chain employs TRBV24-1 and TRBJ1-5, with TRBD1 identical over 8 bases. Germline lookup yields CDR1 KGHDR and CDR2 SFDVKD. V dropped 6 bases and J dropped 2; count of bases not matched to a gene: 14. CDR3 size: 18 residues. The CDR3 loop is CATSPRTGPLVGNQPQHF. In nucleotides, the CDR3 is TGTGCCACCAGTCCAAGGACAGGGCCGCTGGTGGGCAATCAGCCCCAGCATTTT.

The CDR3 nucleotides read TGTGCCAGCAGCCAAACCCCTCCCCGGGGGCAAGAGACCCAGTACTTC. Its translation: CASSQTPPRGQETQYF. This chain joins TRBV3-1 and TRBJ2-5; weak D call: TRBD2 (6 bases). The CDR3 totals 16 residues. The ends were cut back, 2 bases at V and 2 bases at J, with 15 bases in the middle. The V gene's germline CDR1 is LGHDT and CDR2 YNNKEL (reference sequence).

This chain links TRBV19 with TRBJ2-2, with 9 bases that match TRBD2. The CDR3 sequence is 10 residues long. V was pared by 6 bases and J by 13 bases, with 0 bases of the junction left unmatched. Per the germline V gene, CDR1 is LNHDA and CDR2 is SQIVND (reference sequence). The CDR3 DNA follows: TGTGCCAGTAGACTAGCGGGGCTGTTTTTT. Its translation: CASRLAGLFF.

The V gene is TRBV29-1, the J gene TRBJ2-7, with 11 bases lining up with TRBD2. The CDR3 extends over 14 amino acids. From germline, CDR1 is SQVTM and CDR2 ANQGSEA. V was pared by 4 bases and J by 2 bases, with 4 bases of the junction left unmatched. The CDR3: CSVGLAGGAYEQYF. In nucleotides, the CDR3 is TGCAGCGTTGGGCTAGCGGGAGGTGCCTACGAGCAGTACTTC.

This clonotype was observed a handful of times. CDR3 sequence: CASRPTADYEQYF. The CDR3 DNA reads as TGTGCCAGCAGGCCGACAGCTGACTACGAGCAGTACTTC. V gene TRBV27 combines with J gene TRBJ2-7, with D perhaps matching TRBD1 (5 bases). The CDR3 spans 13 residues. Between the trimmed V and J ends, which lost 6 bases and 3 bases, there was a span of 12 bases. CDR1 and CDR2 (germline): MNHEY, SMNVEV (reference sequence).

This clonotype has a count of ten or more. CDR3 in amino acids: CASSLRGETGELFF. In DNA form, the CDR3 reads TGTGCCAGCAGCTTAAGAGGGGAGACCGGGGAGCTGTTTTTT. This rearrangement joins TRBV11-3 to TRBJ2-2; D assignment may be TRBD1 or TRBD2 (5 bases each). The CDR3 is 14 residues long. Germline V gene sequence: CDR1 SGHNT, CDR2 YENEEA. The V end was cut by 2 bases, the J end by 5 bases, with 9 bases between.

This clonotype was observed many times. The chain has TRBV7-2 and TRBJ1-5, with a possible D match to TRBD1 (5 bases). The germline gives CDR1 SGHTA, CDR2 FQGNSA. V dropped 2 bases and J dropped 10 bases, with 12 bases sitting between them. This CDR3 comprises 13 residues. CDR3 DNA: TGTGCCAGCAGCTTATTCAGGGAGCATCCCCAGCATTTT. Translating gives CASSLFREHPQHF.

This clonotype has ten or more counts. The J gene is TRBJ2-5, the V gene TRBV6-5; D gene uncertain. The ends were cut back, 3 bases at V and 7 bases at J, with 12 bases in the middle. CDR1 and CDR2 (germline): MNHEY, SVGAGI. The CDR3 loop spans 13 amino acids. DNA for the CDR3: TGTGCCAGCAGTTATTTGGGGTCCGGGACCCAGTACTTC. Protein: CASSYLGSGTQYF.

This clonotype occurred many times. Here the CDR3 reads CASSPPGATTNYGYTF. The CDR3 DNA sequence: TGTGCCAGCTCACCACCAGGGGCGACTACTAACTATGGCTACACCTTC. The rearrangement joins TRBV18 to TRBJ1-2; weak D call: TRBD1 (5 bases). The CDR3 contains 16 residues. Germline V lookup: CDR1 KGHSH, CDR2 LQKENI. Trimming cost V 0 bases and J 0 bases, with 11 bases left between them.

This clonotype was found a few times. A much larger clone differs by one base, so this may be a read error. This chain links TRBV12-3 or TRBV12-4 with TRBJ1-2, with D possibly matching TRBD1 (5 bases). This CDR3 spans 13 amino acids. The V end was cut by 4 bases, the J end by 6 bases, with 12 bases between. Here the CDR3 reads CASSYGTKHGYTF. DNA for the CDR3: TGTGCCAGCAGTTACGGGACGAAGCATGGCTACACCTTC.

This chain joins TRBV29-1 and TRBJ2-6, with D possibly matching TRBD2 (5 bases). This CDR3 is 15 amino acids long. Trimming stripped 0 bases from V and 2 bases from J, with 8 bases between. Germline V gene sequence: CDR1 SQVTM, CDR2 ANQGSEA. CDR3 residues: CSVEEWGAGANVLTF. The CDR3 DNA sequence: TGCAGCGTTGAAGAATGGGGAGCTGGGGCCAACGTCCTGACTTTC.